The source of this TCR beta chain is a study of identical twins' blood T cells. One entry per CDR3 protein, called by TCRdb with MiXCR from the 5' RACE reads. The repertoire holds fewer than 450,000 distinct CDR3 sequences, with over 25% as singletons. Germline V CDR1 and CDR2: SGHRS, YFSETQ. CDR3 length: 18 amino acids. The V gene lost 2 bases and the J gene lost 2 bases, with 20 bases spanning the gap. The table lists this clonotype with many counts. This TCR derives from a woman between 18 and 55 years old in good health. Input material: PBMCs. The chain employs TRBV5-1 and TRBJ1-3; tentative D call: TRBD1 (6 bases). The CDR3: CASSLGTARTAAGNTIYF. CDR3 sequence (DNA): TGCGCCAGCAGCTTAGGTACGGCGAGGACAGCGGCTGGAAACACCATATATTTT.